These T cell receptor beta chains were read from a single sample in a study of T cell responses to AZD1222 COVID-19 vaccine. The data were produced by immunoSEQ multiplex PCR, yet TCRdb's version contains in-frame clones alone and is incomplete. Here the sample spans 89,000 or so clones, around 84% being singletons. The sample was peripheral blood, taken 28 days after the second AZD1222 dose. All receptors derive from an adult who received the AZD1222 COVID-19 vaccine. Each CDR3 is given with its conserved first and last residue. The order of the fields is CDR3 protein, D gene, CDR3 length, clone size, V gene. A D gene is named only where the DNA matches it firmly. The size field is filled for only some rows; it gives once, few, many or a size class.

CDR3 protein: CASRTVNNSPLHF
D gene: -
CDR3 length: 13
clone size: -
V gene: TRBV25-1

CDR3 protein: CASSIEAGVGSTDTQYF
D gene: -
CDR3 length: 17
clone size: -
V gene: TRBV19

CDR3 protein: CASSYDSYNSPLHF
D gene: -
CDR3 length: 14
clone size: -
V gene: TRBV6-6

CDR3 protein: CASSQGGLTLYEQYF
D gene: -
CDR3 length: 15
clone size: few
V gene: TRBV7-9

CDR3 protein: CASSQVDRGPQHF
D gene: -
CDR3 length: 13
clone size: -
V gene: TRBV4-1

CDR3 protein: CASRDNRKDTEAFF
D gene: -
CDR3 length: 14
clone size: -
V gene: TRBV19

CDR3 protein: CAWSEETQYF
D gene: -
CDR3 length: 10
clone size: -
V gene: TRBV30

CDR3 protein: CASSIDHQTAGRYGYTF
D gene: -
CDR3 length: 17
clone size: medium-sized
V gene: TRBV19

CDR3 protein: CASSLQGSSGNTIYF
D gene: -
CDR3 length: 15
clone size: -
V gene: TRBV18

CDR3 protein: CASSFGINYGYTF
D gene: -
CDR3 length: 13
clone size: -
V gene: TRBV28

CDR3 protein: CASSPGYRANQPQHF
D gene: -
CDR3 length: 15
clone size: -
V gene: TRBV7-8

CDR3 protein: CASRNIAGGLPETQYF
D gene: TRBD2
CDR3 length: 16
clone size: -
V gene: TRBV6-6

CDR3 protein: CASSTRAGVSNQPQHF
D gene: -
CDR3 length: 16
clone size: -
V gene: TRBV19

CDR3 protein: CASSLPFTGAYTF
D gene: -
CDR3 length: 13
clone size: -
V gene: TRBV12-3/TRBV12-4

CDR3 protein: CASSSHGGANTGELFF
D gene: TRBD2
CDR3 length: 16
clone size: -
V gene: TRBV6-2/TRBV6-3

CDR3 protein: CASSWDVGSYNEQFF
D gene: -
CDR3 length: 15
clone size: -
V gene: TRBV5-4

CDR3 protein: CATSDLSRSGTDTQYF
D gene: -
CDR3 length: 16
clone size: -
V gene: TRBV24-1

CDR3 protein: CASSLEGSTEAFF
D gene: -
CDR3 length: 13
clone size: few
V gene: TRBV5-1

CDR3 protein: CAGAGSRATEAFF
D gene: -
CDR3 length: 13
clone size: -
V gene: TRBV6-5

CDR3 protein: CASSLTGTGQETQYF
D gene: TRBD1
CDR3 length: 15
clone size: -
V gene: TRBV28

CDR3 protein: CASSSEGQGYTF
D gene: -
CDR3 length: 12
clone size: -
V gene: TRBV28

CDR3 protein: CASSSRTSGGGHNEQFF
D gene: TRBD2
CDR3 length: 17
clone size: -
V gene: TRBV7-2